The entry below describes one T cell receptor (beta chain). This sample is part of a study of blood T cell repertoires in COVID-19. Study in general: Both acute and convalescent COVID-19 samples were obtained from the United States, Italy and Spain. From T cells, B-cell-depleted T cells, or PBMCs came the material, which was cDNA or gDNA.

Original handling: Counts of nucleated cells, estimated from reference gene primer amplification, were obtained. Sequenced by immunoSEQ multiplex PCR; TCRdb stores in-frame clones only, minus some. V, J and clone size are taken as reported in that table, and D and trimming were inferred from the DNA itself. Here the sample spans roughly 150,000 clones, approximately 80% being singletons. Sequencing was done on a sample of peripheral blood. The receptor's source is a woman older than 75 with acute or convalescent COVID-19.

Written as DNA, the CDR3 is TGTGCCAGCAGCTTGGCTGGTAGCGGGTCGACTAATGAGCAGTTCTTC. Encoded protein: CASSLAGSGSTNEQFF. The chain carries TRBV5-4 and TRBJ2-1; 7 bases agree with TRBD2. The CDR3 is 16 amino acids. With V trimmed by 0 bases and J by 7 bases, 10 bases remained unmatched. CDR1 SGHNT and CDR2 YYREEE come from the germline V gene (reference sequence).